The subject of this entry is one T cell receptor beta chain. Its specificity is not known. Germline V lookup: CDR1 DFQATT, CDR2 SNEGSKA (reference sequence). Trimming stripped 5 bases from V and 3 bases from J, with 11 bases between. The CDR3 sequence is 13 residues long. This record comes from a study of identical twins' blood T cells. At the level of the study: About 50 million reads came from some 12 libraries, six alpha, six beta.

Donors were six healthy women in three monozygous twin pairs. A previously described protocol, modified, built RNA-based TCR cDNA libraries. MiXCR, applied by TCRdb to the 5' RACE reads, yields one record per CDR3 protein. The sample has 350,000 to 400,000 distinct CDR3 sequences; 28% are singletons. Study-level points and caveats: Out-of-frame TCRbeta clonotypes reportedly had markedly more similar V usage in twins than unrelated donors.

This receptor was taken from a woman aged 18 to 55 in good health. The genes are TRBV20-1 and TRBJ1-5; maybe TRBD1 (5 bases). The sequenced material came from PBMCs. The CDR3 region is CSARDAANQPQHF. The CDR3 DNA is TGCAGTGCTCGGGACGCGGCCAATCAGCCCCAGCATTTT.